The present TCR beta chain was sequenced within a study of T cells after yellow fever vaccination. TCRdb re-derived calls from the 5' RACE reads in MiXCR, one entry per CDR3 protein. The table shows hundreds of thousands of distinct CDR3 sequences, with about 12% occurring only once. Germline CDR1 is DFQATT and CDR2 is SNEGSKA (reference sequence). The CDR3 runs 13 residues. V gave up 3 bases and J gave up 7 bases, with 12 bases separating them. Sample: PBMCs, taken on the day of the yellow fever booster vaccination. The clonotype originates from a young man who received the YFV17D yellow fever vaccine. V is TRBV20-1 and J is TRBJ1-4; D is uncertain. CDR3 DNA: TGCAGTGCTAGGTCTGATGGACGTGAAAAACTGTTTTTT. Translation gives CSARSDGREKLFF.